The clone carrying this T cell receptor beta chain was recorded a few times. Its antigen remains unidentified. The ends lost 6 bases at V and 7 bases at J; junction bases unmatched: 7. CDR1 is ENHRY and CDR2 is SYGVKD in the germline V gene. The CDR3 is 16 residues long. These data originate in a study of CD8 T cells in ankylosing spondylitis. Overall study results and limits: Reported data indicate significant enrichment of disease-linked clones within matched ankylosing spondylitis synovial fluid. Apparently characteristic of ankylosing spondylitis blood was a TCR beta motif (roughly eight highly homologous variants).

TCRdb passed the 5' RACE reads through MiXCR, listing each CDR3 protein once. The data hold around 890,000 distinct CDR3 sequences, with 12% observed a single time. The receptor was isolated from a male donor with ankylosing spondylitis. The J gene is TRBJ2-1, the V gene TRBV10-3, with 15 bases that match TRBD2. The sequenced sample consisted of blood, either unsorted or a sorted T cell fraction (not recorded which). CDR3 region: CAISPRTSGGANEQFF. CDR3 sequence (DNA): TGTGCCATCAGCCCCAGGACTAGCGGGGGGGCGAATGAGCAGTTCTTC.